The entry that follows covers one T cell receptor (beta chain) sequence. The sample belongs to a study of blood T cell repertoires in COVID-19. The wider study: PBMCs, B-cell-depleted T cells, or T cells provided the cDNA or gDNA that made up the material.

In the original workflow: Using reference gene primer amplification, nucleated cell counts were estimated. Method: immunoSEQ multiplex PCR; TCRdb's copy keeps in-frame clones and lacks some. V, J and clone size derive from that table, while D and trimming were established from the DNA sequence. The table has about 250,000 clones, 87% seen once; the top ten hold approximately 3.3%. The sequencing input was peripheral blood. The sequence derives from a man aged 18 to 30 with active or convalescent COVID-19.

DNA of the CDR3: TGTGCCAGCAGCTTGGGGAGCTCGTATGGCTACACCTTC. It translates to CASSLGSSYGYTF. The chain joins TRBV5-5 to TRBJ1-2, with D uncertain. This CDR3 contains 13 residues. Germline V gene lookup returns CDR1 SGHKS and CDR2 YYEKEE (reference sequence). Deletions cut 0 bases from V and 5 bases from J, with 8 bases between.